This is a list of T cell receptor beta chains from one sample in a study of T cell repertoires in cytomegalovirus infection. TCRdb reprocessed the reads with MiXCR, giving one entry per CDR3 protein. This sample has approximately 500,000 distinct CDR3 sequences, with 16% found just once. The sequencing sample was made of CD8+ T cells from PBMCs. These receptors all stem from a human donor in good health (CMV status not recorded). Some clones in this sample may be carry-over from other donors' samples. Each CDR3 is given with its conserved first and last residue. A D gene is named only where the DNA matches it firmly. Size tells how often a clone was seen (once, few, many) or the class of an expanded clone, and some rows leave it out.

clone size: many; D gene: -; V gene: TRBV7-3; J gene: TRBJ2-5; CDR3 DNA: TGTGCCAGCAGCGTACAAGGGTTCCAAGAGACCCAGTACTTC; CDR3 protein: CASSVQGFQETQYF
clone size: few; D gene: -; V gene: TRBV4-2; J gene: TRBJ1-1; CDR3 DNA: TGTGCCAGCAGCCATGACAGTTGGAGGGACACTGAAGCTTTCTTT; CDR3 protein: CASSHDSWRDTEAFF
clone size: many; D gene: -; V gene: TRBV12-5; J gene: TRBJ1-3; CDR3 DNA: TGTGCTAGTGGTTTTCAAAGGGGTAGCGGCACCATATATTTT; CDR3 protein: CASGFQRGSGTIYF
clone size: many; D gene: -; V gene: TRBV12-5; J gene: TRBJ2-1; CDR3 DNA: TGTGCTAGTGGCCCACAGAGACAACCCTACAATGAGCAGTTCTTC; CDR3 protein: CASGPQRQPYNEQFF
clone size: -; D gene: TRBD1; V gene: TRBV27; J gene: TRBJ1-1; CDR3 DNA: TGTGCCAGCAGTACCCACAGGGGGCCGAACACTGAAGCTTTCTTT; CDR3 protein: CASSTHRGPNTEAFF
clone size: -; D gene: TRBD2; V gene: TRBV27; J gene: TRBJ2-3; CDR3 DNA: TGTGCCAGCAGTTTAATCTGGGTAGCGGGGGGGCAGATAGATACGCAGTATTTT; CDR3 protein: CASSLIWVAGGQIDTQYF
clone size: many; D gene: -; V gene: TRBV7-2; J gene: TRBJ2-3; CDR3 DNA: TGTGCCAGCAGCTTAGATCCCAAGGGCACAGATACGCAGTATTTT; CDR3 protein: CASSLDPKGTDTQYF
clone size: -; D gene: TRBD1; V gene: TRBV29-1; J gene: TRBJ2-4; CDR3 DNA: TGCAGCGCCCACCGGGACAGCGAAGATTGGGGTGAAAACATTCAGTACTTC; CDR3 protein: CSAHRDSEDWGENIQYF
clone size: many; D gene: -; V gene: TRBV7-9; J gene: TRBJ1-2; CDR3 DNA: TGTGCCAGCAGCTTATCCTTCGAGGGAGGCTACACCTTC; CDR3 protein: CASSLSFEGGYTF
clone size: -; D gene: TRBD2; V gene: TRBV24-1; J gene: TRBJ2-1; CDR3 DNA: TGTGCCACCAGTGAAGGACTAGCGGGGGACAATGAGCAGTTCTTC; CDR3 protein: CATSEGLAGDNEQFF
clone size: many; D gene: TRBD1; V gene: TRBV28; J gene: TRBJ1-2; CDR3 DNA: TGTGCCAGCAGTTTGGACAGGGAACCCACTAACTATGGCTACACCTTC; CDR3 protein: CASSLDREPTNYGYTF
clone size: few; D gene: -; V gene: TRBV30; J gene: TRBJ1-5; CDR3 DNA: TGTGCCTGGAGTGTAAACACAGCGGATCAGCCCCAGCATTTT; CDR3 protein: CAWSVNTADQPQHF
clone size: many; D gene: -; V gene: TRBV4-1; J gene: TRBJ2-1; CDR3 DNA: TGCGCCAGCAGCCAAGTTTTAAGCGGTGAAAACAATGAGCAGTTCTTC; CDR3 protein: CASSQVLSGENNEQFF
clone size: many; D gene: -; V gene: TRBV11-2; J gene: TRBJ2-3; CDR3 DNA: TGTGCCAGCAGCTTAGTCACAGATACGCAGTATTTT; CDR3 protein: CASSLVTDTQYF
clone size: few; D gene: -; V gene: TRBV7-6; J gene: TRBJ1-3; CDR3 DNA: TGTGCCAGCAGCTCCCGCCTACAGGTATCTGGAAACACCATATATTTT; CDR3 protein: CASSSRLQVSGNTIYF
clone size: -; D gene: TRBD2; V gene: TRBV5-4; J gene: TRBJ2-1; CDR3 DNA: TGTGCCAGCAGCTTGGCGAGACTAGCGGGAGAAATTAACTACAATGAGCAGTTCTTC; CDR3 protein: CASSLARLAGEINYNEQFF
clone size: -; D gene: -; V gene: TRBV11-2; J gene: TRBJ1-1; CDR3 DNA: TGTGCCAGCAGACCCTCTGGGCAGGAAGCTTTCTTT; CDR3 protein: CASRPSGQEAFF
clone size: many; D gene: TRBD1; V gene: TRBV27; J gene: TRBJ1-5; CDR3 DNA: TGTGCCAGCAGTTCCTTCTTCCGGGACAGGGAAAATAGCAATCAGCCCCAGCATTTT; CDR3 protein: CASSSFFRDRENSNQPQHF
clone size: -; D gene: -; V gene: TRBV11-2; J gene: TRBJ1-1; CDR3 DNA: TGTGCCAGCAGCCGCTGGAGAGACACTGAAGCTTTCTTT; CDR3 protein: CASSRWRDTEAFF
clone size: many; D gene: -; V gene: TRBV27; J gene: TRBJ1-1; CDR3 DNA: TGTGCCAGCAGCTTCGGGGCGGGAACTGAAGCTTTCTTT; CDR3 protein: CASSFGAGTEAFF
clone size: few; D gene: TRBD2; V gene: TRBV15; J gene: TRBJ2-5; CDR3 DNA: TGTGCCATCGGGGGGGCGGAGGAGACCCAGTACTTC; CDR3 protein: CAIGGAEETQYF
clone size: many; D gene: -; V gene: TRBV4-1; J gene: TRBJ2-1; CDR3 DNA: TGCGCCAGCAGCCAAGGTTCGGGCCTAAAAGGGGAGCAGTTCTTC; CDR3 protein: CASSQGSGLKGEQFF
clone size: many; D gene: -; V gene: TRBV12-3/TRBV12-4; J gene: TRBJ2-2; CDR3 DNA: TGTGCCAGCAGTTTAGGGCGGATAAACACCGGGGAGCTGTTTTTT; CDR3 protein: CASSLGRINTGELFF
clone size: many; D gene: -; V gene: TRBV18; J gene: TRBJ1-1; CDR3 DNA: TGTGCCAGCAGCCCAGAGAACACTGAAGCTTTCTTT; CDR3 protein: CASSPENTEAFF
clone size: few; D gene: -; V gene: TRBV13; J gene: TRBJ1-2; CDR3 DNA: TGTGCCAGCAGCTTCGGTGACTATGGCTACACCTTC; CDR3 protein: CASSFGDYGYTF
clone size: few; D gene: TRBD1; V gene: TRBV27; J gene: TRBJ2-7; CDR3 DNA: TGTGCCAGCAGTGCCTACAGGGGGGACTACGAGCAGTACTTC; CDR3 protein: CASSAYRGDYEQYF
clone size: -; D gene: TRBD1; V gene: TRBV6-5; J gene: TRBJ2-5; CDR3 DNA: TGTGCCAGCAGGTCCGGGACAGCGGCACTAGAGACCCAGTACTTC; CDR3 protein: CASRSGTAALETQYF
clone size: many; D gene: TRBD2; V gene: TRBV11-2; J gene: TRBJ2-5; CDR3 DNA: TGTGCCAGCAGCTCCCCGGGGGGGCCTGGGGAGACCCAGTACTTC; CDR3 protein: CASSSPGGPGETQYF
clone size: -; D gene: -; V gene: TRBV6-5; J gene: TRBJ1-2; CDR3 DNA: TGTGCCAGCAGTTACTCGTGGTACAGGGATGGCTACACCTTC; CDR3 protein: CASSYSWYRDGYTF
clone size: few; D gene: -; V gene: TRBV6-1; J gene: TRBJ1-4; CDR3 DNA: TGTGCCAGCAGTGAAGGGCGGTATCTGCAATCTGATGAAAAACTGTTTTTT; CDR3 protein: CASSEGRYLQSDEKLFF
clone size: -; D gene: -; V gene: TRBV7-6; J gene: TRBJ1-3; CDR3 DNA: TGTGCTAGCAGCTACTCAGGGAGGGGCAGCTCTGGAAACACCATATATTTT; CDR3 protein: CASSYSGRGSSGNTIYF
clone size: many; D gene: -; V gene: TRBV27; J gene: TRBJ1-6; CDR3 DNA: TGTGCCAGCAGTTCCCGGGATGGACCATTCGATAATTCACCCCTCCACTTT; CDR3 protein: CASSSRDGPFDNSPLHF
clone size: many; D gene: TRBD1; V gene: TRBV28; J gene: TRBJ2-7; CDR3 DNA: TGTGCCAGCAGCCGCCCGCTCTCCGGGACAGGGGGGTACGAGCAGTACTTC; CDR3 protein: CASSRPLSGTGGYEQYF